The next 23 T cell receptor beta chains were all read from a single sample in a study of blood T cell repertoires in COVID-19. TCRdb's copy holds only in-frame clones and misses some; the assay was immunoSEQ multiplex PCR. The table lists 110,000 to 150,000 clones, 70% to 90% of them singletons. Sequencing was performed on peripheral blood. The receptors stem from a woman of 80 years or more with acute or convalescent COVID-19.

This sequence joins TRBV5-1 and TRBJ2-3; 10 nucleotides agree with TRBD2. Germline CDR1 and CDR2: SGHRS and YFSETQ. Trimming took 0 bases from V and 4 from J; bases not matched to a gene: 5. The CDR3 has 16 residues. The CDR3 coding sequence is TGCGCCAGCAGCTTGGAGGCTAGCGGGGGCGCAGATACGCAGTATTTT. Translated: CASSLEASGGADTQYF.

The V and J genes are TRBV18 and TRBJ2-7; 11 nucleotides align to TRBD1. Germline V gives CDR1 KGHSH, CDR2 LQKENI. The CDR3 covers 15 residues. After removal of 4 bases from V and 2 bases from J, the junction contained 4 bases not matched to a gene. The CDR3 reads CASSLAGQGAYEQYF. CDR3 coding DNA: TGTGCCAGCTCACTGGCGGGACAGGGGGCCTACGAGCAGTACTTC. Looking up the rest from reference TRBV18 and TRBJ2-7 gives the full variable domain: NAGVMQNPRHLVRRRGQEARLRCSPMKGHSHVYWYRQLPEEGLKFMVYLQKENIIDESGMPKERFSAEFPKEGPSILRIQQVVRGDSAAYFCASSLAGQGAYEQYFGPGTRLTVT.

J is TRBJ2-2 and V is TRBV15; 7 nucleotides agree with TRBD1. V dropped 0 bases and J dropped 4; count of bases not matched to a gene: 8. This CDR3 comprises 17 residues. CDR1 is LNHNV and CDR2 is YYDKDF in the germline V gene (reference sequence). The DNA of the CDR3 is TGTGCCACCAGCAGAGAAGGGGGCCTCTTCGCCACCGGGGAGCTGTTTTTT. This gives the protein CATSREGGLFATGELFF.

This sequence joins TRBV29-1 and TRBJ2-7; D is unclear. The CDR3 has 14 amino acids. V lost 4 bases and J lost 3, with 16 bases in between. Germline V gene lookup returns CDR1 SQVTM and CDR2 ANQGSEA. The DNA of the CDR3 is TGCAGCGTTGGGCCAGAGTTAGGCGGCTACGAGCAGTACTTC. The encoded protein is CSVGPELGGYEQYF.

The chain is built from TRBV19 and TRBJ2-3, with 7 bases lining up with TRBD1. Germline CDR1 LNHDA, CDR2 SQIVND (reference sequence). Trimming at V came to 4 bases and at J to 6 bases, leaving 7 bases not matched to a gene. The CDR3 totals 14 residues. CDR3 sequence: CASSKERGLDTQYF. The CDR3, as DNA: TGTGCCAGTAGTAAGGAGAGGGGGCTGGATACGCAGTATTTT.

A single count supports this clone. V and J are TRBV5-1 and TRBJ2-3, with 11 bases that match TRBD2. Germline CDR1 reads SGHRS; CDR2 reads YFSETQ. With V trimmed by 2 bases and J by 2 bases, 7 bases remained unmatched. There are 17 residues in the CDR3. The CDR3, as DNA: TGCGCCAGCAGCTTAATGGCTAGCGGGGGGACCACAGATACGCAGTATTTT. Protein: CASSLMASGGTTDTQYF.

V is TRBV3-1 (or the pseudogene TRBV3-2) and J is TRBJ1-2; maybe TRBD1 (6 bases). Trimming left V 4 bases short and J 0 bases short, with 12 bases between. The CDR3 contains 15 residues. Germline values: CDR1 LGHDT, CDR2 YNNKEL (reference sequence). The DNA of the CDR3 is TGTGCCAGCAGCCCCCAACAGGGCGCTAACTATGGCTACACCTTC. Protein: CASSPQQGANYGYTF.

This sequence joins TRBV7-6 and TRBJ1-1, with D unresolved. The CDR3 is 15 residues long. Trimming removed 1 base at V and 0 bases at J, with 9 bases between. Germline assignment: CDR1 SGHVS and CDR2 FNYEAQ. CDR3 in amino acids: CASSLGRSMNTEAFF. CDR3 nucleotides: TGTGCCAGCAGCTTAGGAAGATCTATGAACACTGAAGCTTTCTTT.

This rearrangement joins TRBV6-1 to TRBJ1-2, with D uncertain. CDR1 MNHNS and CDR2 SASEGT come from the germline V gene. CDR3 length: 14 amino acids. V gave up 2 bases and J gave up 4 bases, with 11 bases separating them. The DNA of the CDR3 is TGTGCCAGCAGTGAAAGGATCCAGGCCTATGGCTACACCTTC. This codes for CASSERIQAYGYTF.

This chain connects TRBV11-2 to TRBJ1-1, with 8 bases fitting TRBD1. The V gene's germline CDR1 is SGHAT and CDR2 FQNNGV. The CDR3 is made up of 13 amino acids. J gave up 4 bases and V 3 bases, and 1 base lay outside the gene matches. The CDR3: CASSFTGGTEAFF. The DNA for the CDR3 is TGTGCCAGCAGCTTTACAGGGGGCACTGAAGCTTTCTTT.

This rearrangement joins TRBV7-9 to TRBJ2-1, with 11 positions matching TRBD2. The V segment lost 0 bases and the J segment 0 bases; nucleotides outside the gene matches: 1. The germline V gene encodes CDR1 SEHNR and CDR2 FQNEAQ (reference sequence). The CDR3 extends over 17 amino acids. CDR3 sequence (DNA): TGTGCCAGCAGCTTAGCGACTAGCGGGAACTCCTACAATGAGCAGTTCTTC. Protein product: CASSLATSGNSYNEQFF.

The V and J genes are TRBV19 and TRBJ1-5; D ambiguous. V was pared by 3 bases and J by 4 bases, with 7 bases between. CDR1 LNHDA and CDR2 SQIVND come from the germline V gene (reference sequence). The CDR3 sequence is 13 residues long. CDR3 DNA: TGTGCCAGTAGTATGGGGAGAAATCAGCCCCAGCATTTT. As protein: CASSMGRNQPQHF.

The CDR3, as DNA: TGTGCCAGCAGCTCTACGACAGGAGGTGAAAAACTGTTTTTT. Its translation is CASSSTTGGEKLFF. The chain joins TRBV5-4 to TRBJ1-4; D may be TRBD1 (6 bases). Germline loops: CDR1 SGHNT, CDR2 YYREEE (reference sequence). The CDR3 length is 14 residues. Trimming left V 3 bases short and J 7 bases short, with 13 bases between.

This chain joins TRBV7-9 and TRBJ1-5; no reliable D call. CDR3 length: 15 amino acids. From germline, CDR1 is SEHNR and CDR2 FQNEAQ (reference sequence). V was trimmed by 1 base and J by 4 bases, leaving 11 bases between them. The CDR3 sequence: CASSLGRSQNQPQHF. CDR3 bases: TGTGCCAGCAGCTTAGGACGGAGTCAGAATCAGCCCCAGCATTTT.

This chain connects TRBV3-1 (or the pseudogene TRBV3-2) to TRBJ2-7, with 7 bases that match TRBD1. V shed 2 bases, J shed 5 bases, and the junction held 9 bases outside the gene matches. The CDR3 is 15 residues long. The germline CDR1 and CDR2 sequences are LGHDT and YNNKEL (reference sequence). CDR3 region: CASSQLTGIRHEQYF. The CDR3 region has the DNA TGTGCCAGCAGCCAATTGACAGGGATAAGGCACGAGCAGTACTTC.

The chain links TRBV6-5 to TRBJ1-5; a possible D gene is TRBD1 (6 bases). The CDR3 is 14 residues long. Trimming shortened V by 5 bases and J by 4 bases, and 12 bases separated the two germline ends. Germline assignment: CDR1 MNHEY and CDR2 SVGAGI. CDR3 DNA sequence: TGTGCCAGCAGTAGGACAGCGTTTAATCAGCCCCAGCATTTT. It codes for CASSRTAFNQPQHF.

This clone appeared once. This chain connects TRBV9 to TRBJ2-2, with D tentatively TRBD2 (5 bases). CDR3 length equals 16 residues. The V end lost 4 bases, the J end lost 0 bases, and 13 bases lay between the germline ends. Germline-derived CDR1 and CDR2 are SGDLS and YYNGEE. In nucleotides, the CDR3 is TGTGCCAGCAGCCCCAGAGGGTCGGCGAACACCGGGGAGCTGTTTTTT. Translating it yields CASSPRGSANTGELFF.

The chain carries TRBV10-1 and TRBJ1-2; D gene ambiguous. With 6 bases removed from V and 4 bases from J, the gap between germline ends came to 15 bases. The length of the CDR3 is 14 residues. The V gene's germline CDR1 is WNHNN and CDR2 SYGVQD (reference sequence). CDR3 DNA: TGCGCCAGCAGAGGAACCGGGATCCTCTATGGCTACACCTTC. It specifies CASRGTGILYGYTF.

CDR3 coding DNA: TGTGCCAGCAGCCCGGGTTTCTCTGGGGCCAACGTCCTGACTTTC. This sequence encodes CASSPGFSGANVLTF. The chain joins TRBV2 to TRBJ2-6; no definite D call. From germline, CDR1 is SNHLY and CDR2 FYNNEI. The CDR3 extends over 15 amino acids. The ends were cut back, 6 bases at V and 0 bases at J, with 9 bases in the middle.

The V and J genes are TRBV13 and TRBJ1-1; 8 bases align to TRBD1. Trimming took 1 base from V and 10 from J; bases not matched to a gene: 8. The CDR3 contains 14 residues. The germline V gene encodes CDR1 PRHDT and CDR2 FYEKMQ (reference sequence). This chain's CDR3 is CASSLVSGGRLAFF. The CDR3, as DNA: TGTGCCAGCAGCTTAGTATCAGGGGGCAGGTTAGCTTTCTTT.

The V gene is TRBV25-1, the J gene TRBJ2-1; D is unresolved. V lost 4 bases, J lost 0 bases, and 7 bases lay in between. Germline V gives CDR1 MGHDK, CDR2 SYGVNS. The CDR3 length is 14 residues. The CDR3 region is CASSVADSYNEQFF. CDR3 DNA sequence: TGTGCCAGCAGTGTTGCAGACTCCTACAATGAGCAGTTCTTC.

J is TRBJ1-1 and V is TRBV5-8, with D tentatively TRBD1 (5 bases). Germline CDR1 SGHTS, CDR2 YDEGEE. CDR3 size: 12 residues. Trimming pared 4 bases from V and 8 bases from J, leaving 12 bases between. The CDR3 region is CASSPSRGEAFF. The CDR3 DNA reads as TGTGCCAGCAGCCCCTCTAGGGGAGAAGCTTTCTTT.

The CDR3 is CASRTGGNYGYTF. In DNA form, the CDR3 reads TGTGCCAGTCGGACAGGGGGTAACTATGGCTACACCTTC. The chain links TRBV6-5 to TRBJ1-2; 10 positions agree with TRBD1. Germline values: CDR1 MNHEY, CDR2 SVGAGI. The CDR3 length is 13 residues. Losses at the gene ends were 9 bases for V and 1 base for J; bases not matched to a gene: 2.